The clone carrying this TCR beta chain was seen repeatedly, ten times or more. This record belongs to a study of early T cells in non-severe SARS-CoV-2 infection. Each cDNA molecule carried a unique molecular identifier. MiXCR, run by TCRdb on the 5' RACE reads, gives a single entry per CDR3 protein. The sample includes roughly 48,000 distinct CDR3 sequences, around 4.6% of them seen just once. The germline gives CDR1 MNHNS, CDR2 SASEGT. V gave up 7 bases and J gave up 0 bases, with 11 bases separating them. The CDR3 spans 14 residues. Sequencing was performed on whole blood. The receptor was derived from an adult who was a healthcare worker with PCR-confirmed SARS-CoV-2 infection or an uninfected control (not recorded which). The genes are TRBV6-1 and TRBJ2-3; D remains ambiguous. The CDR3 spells CASTLLASTDTQYF. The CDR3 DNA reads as TGTGCCAGCACCTTACTCGCTAGCACAGATACGCAGTATTTT.